This TCR beta chain was identified in a study of blood T cell repertoires in COVID-19. Study as a whole: Sites across the United States, Italy and Spain contributed samples from acute and convalescent COVID-19.

In the original analysis: Reference gene primer amplification in the assay estimated nucleated cell counts. Here immunoSEQ multiplex PCR was the method, and the copy in TCRdb shows in-frame clones only, minus some. Clone size and the V and J calls come from that table; the DNA yielded D and trimming. This table holds about 210,000 clones, 70% to 90% found once. On this clone: Germline and junction disagree at one end, which may indicate a read error.

The CDR3 consists of 16 residues. The germline CDR1 and CDR2 sequences are LNHNV and YYDKDF (reference sequence). The sample comprised peripheral blood. The chain links TRBV15 to TRBJ2-5, with D perhaps matching TRBD2 (7 bases). The TCR was taken from a woman between 45 and 65 years old with active or convalescent COVID-19. The CDR3 loop is CAPSGGGMGGPLSNDF. CDR3 nucleotides: TGTGCCCCCAGCGGAGGGGGGATGGGGGGGCCCCTTTCAAACGACTTC.